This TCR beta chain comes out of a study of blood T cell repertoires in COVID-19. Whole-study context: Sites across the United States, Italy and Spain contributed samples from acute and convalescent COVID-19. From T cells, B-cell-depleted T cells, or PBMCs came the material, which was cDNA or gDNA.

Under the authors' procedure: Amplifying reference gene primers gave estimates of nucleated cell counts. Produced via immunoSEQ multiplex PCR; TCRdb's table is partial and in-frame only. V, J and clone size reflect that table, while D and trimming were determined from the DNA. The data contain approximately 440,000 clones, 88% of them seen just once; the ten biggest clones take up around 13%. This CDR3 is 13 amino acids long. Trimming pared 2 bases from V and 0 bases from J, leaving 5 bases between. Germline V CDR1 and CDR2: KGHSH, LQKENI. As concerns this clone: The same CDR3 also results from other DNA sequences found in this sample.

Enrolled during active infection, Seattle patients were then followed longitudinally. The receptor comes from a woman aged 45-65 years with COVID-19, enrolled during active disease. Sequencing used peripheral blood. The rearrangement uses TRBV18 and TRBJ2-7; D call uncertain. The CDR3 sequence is CASSPASSYEQYF. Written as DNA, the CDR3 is TGTGCCAGCTCACCAGCCAGCTCCTACGAGCAGTACTTC.